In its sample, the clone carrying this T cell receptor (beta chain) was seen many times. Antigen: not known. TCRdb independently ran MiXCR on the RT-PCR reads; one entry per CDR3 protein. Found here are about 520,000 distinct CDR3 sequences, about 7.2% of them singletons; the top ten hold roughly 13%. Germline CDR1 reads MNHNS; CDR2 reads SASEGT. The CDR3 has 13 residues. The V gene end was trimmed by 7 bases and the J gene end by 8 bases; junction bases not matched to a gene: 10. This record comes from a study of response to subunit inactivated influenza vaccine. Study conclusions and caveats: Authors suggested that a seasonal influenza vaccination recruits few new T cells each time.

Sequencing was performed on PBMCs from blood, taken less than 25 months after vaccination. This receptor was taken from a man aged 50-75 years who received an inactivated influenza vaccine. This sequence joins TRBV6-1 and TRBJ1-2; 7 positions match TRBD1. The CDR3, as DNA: TGTGCCAGCATAACTAGGGGGCTCTGGGGCTACACCTTC. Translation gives CASITRGLWGYTF.